This TCR beta chain comes out of a study of blood T cells in healthy people across ages. Between the trimmed V and J ends, which lost 2 bases and 8 bases, there was a span of 12 bases. CDR3 length: 13 amino acids. From germline, CDR1 is MNHNY and CDR2 SVGAGI (reference sequence). Study results and caveats: Compared with aged donors, long-lived donors showed fewer expanded clones, suggesting selection.

Extraction yielded at least 6 micrograms of total RNA per sample. A J-beta primer mix and a sample-barcoded 5' primer were used in a second PCR of roughly 6 to 11 cycles. A template-switch adaptor that had 12 random nucleotides put a tag on each cDNA molecule. Every sample gave at least 3 million paired-end reads containing CDR3. MiXCR was run by TCRdb on the 5' RACE reads, yielding one entry per CDR3 protein. The sample lists roughly 1.9 million distinct CDR3 sequences, roughly 43% occurring once. This clonotype was counted a few times. Its antigen is unknown. The chain employs TRBV6-6 and TRBJ1-2, with unresolved D. This clonotype was obtained from a human donor in good health. Source material: blood. DNA for the CDR3: TGTGCCAGCAGTTACAAGGAATCGTGGGGCTACACCTTC. This codes for CASSYKESWGYTF.